The rows below give T cell receptor beta chains drawn from one sample of a study of shared clonotypes between healthy human individuals. Repertoires were generated with immunoSEQ multiplex PCR, while TCRdb's copy carries only in-frame clones and drops some. The table lists roughly 2.1 million clones, under 95% of them singletons. Sequencing was carried out using naive CD8+ T cells from PBMCs. The origin of the receptors is a man younger than 35 in good health. Some clones in this sample may be carry-over from other donors' samples. Each CDR3 is given without its conserved first and last residue. Fields, in order: J gene, V gene, CDR3 length, CDR3 protein.

J gene: TRBJ2-1; V gene: TRBV19; CDR3 length: 13; CDR3 protein: ASSISQGRYNEQF
J gene: TRBJ1-1; V gene: TRBV9; CDR3 length: 13; CDR3 protein: ASSVELGGSTEAF
J gene: TRBJ2-7; V gene: TRBV7-9; CDR3 length: 11; CDR3 protein: ASRPRTGREQY
J gene: TRBJ2-7; V gene: TRBV13; CDR3 length: 14; CDR3 protein: ASSYATGAGKGEQY
J gene: TRBJ2-1; V gene: TRBV5-6; CDR3 length: 13; CDR3 protein: ASSLGGGNYNEQF
J gene: TRBJ2-3; V gene: TRBV18; CDR3 length: 15; CDR3 protein: ASSPRTSVISTDTQY
J gene: TRBJ2-1; V gene: TRBV5-1; CDR3 length: 15; CDR3 protein: ASSLDGTASSYNEQF
J gene: TRBJ2-1; V gene: TRBV29-1; CDR3 length: 15; CDR3 protein: SVVGLAGVGGYNEQF
J gene: TRBJ2-1; V gene: TRBV13; CDR3 length: 11; CDR3 protein: ASSVGRGGSPL
J gene: TRBJ2-7; V gene: TRBV15; CDR3 length: 17; CDR3 protein: ATSRDRAFGDGSLNEQY
J gene: TRBJ1-2; V gene: TRBV7-9; CDR3 length: 13; CDR3 protein: ASSSHADTNYGYT
J gene: TRBJ1-2; V gene: TRBV5-1; CDR3 length: 13; CDR3 protein: ASYPVGRSFYGYT
J gene: TRBJ2-2; V gene: TRBV13; CDR3 length: 10; CDR3 protein: ASSSIRGELF
J gene: TRBJ2-3; V gene: TRBV7-8; CDR3 length: 13; CDR3 protein: ASSLGTSNTDTQY
J gene: TRBJ2-1; V gene: TRBV5-5; CDR3 length: 10; CDR3 protein: ASSWTGDEQF
J gene: TRBJ2-7; V gene: TRBV7-8; CDR3 length: 8; CDR3 protein: ASSGGAQY
J gene: TRBJ2-7; V gene: TRBV27; CDR3 length: 12; CDR3 protein: ASSPERASYEQY